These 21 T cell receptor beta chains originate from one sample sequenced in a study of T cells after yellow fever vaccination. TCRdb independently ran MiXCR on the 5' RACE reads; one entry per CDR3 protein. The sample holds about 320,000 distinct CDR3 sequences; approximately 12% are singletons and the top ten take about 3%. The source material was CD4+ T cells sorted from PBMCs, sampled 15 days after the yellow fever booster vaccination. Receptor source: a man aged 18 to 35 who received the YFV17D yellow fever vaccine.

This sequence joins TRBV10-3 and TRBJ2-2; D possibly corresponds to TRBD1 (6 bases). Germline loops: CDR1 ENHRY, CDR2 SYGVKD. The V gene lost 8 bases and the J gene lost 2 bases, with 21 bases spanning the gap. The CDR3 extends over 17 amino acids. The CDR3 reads CAILKNPTGHNTGELFF. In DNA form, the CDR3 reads TGTGCCATCCTAAAAAATCCGACAGGCCACAACACCGGGGAGCTGTTTTTT.

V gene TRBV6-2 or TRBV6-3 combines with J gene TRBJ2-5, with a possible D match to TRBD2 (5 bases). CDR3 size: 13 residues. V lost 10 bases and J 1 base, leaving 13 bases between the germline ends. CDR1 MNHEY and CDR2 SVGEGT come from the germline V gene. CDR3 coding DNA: TGTGCCACCCGCGGCAGCGGCCAAGAGACCCAGTACTTC. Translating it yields CATRGSGQETQYF.

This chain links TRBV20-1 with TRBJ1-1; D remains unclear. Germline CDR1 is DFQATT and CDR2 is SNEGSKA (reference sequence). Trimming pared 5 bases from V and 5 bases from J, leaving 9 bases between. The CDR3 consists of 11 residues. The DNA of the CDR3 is TGCAGTGCTTCGGTCCGGACTGAAGCTTTCTTT. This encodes CSASVRTEAFF.

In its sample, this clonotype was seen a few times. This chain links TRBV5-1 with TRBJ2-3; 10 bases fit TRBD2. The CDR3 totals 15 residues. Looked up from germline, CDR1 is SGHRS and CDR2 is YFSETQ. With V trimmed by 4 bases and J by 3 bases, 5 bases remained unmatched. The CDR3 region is CASSIGLAVTDTQYF. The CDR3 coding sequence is TGCGCCAGCAGCATCGGACTAGCGGTTACAGATACGCAGTATTTT.

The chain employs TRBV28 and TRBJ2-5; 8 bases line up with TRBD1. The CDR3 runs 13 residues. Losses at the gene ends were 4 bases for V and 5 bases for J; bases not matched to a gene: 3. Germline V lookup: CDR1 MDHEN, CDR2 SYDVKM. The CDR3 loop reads CASSSGGLETQYF. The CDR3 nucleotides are TGTGCCAGCAGTTCAGGGGGCTTGGAGACCCAGTACTTC. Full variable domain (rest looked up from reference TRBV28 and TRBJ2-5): DVKVTQSSRYLVKRTGEKVFLECVQDMDHENMFWYRQDPGLGLRLIYFSYDVKMKEKGDIPEGYSVSREKKERFSLILESASTNQTSMYLCASSSGGLETQYFGPGTRLLVL.

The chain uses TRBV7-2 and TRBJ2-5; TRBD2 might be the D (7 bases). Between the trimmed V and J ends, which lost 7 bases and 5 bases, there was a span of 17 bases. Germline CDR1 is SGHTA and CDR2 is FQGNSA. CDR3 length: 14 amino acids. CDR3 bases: TGTGCCAGCACCCTAGGGGGGGTTGAGGAGACCCAGTACTTC. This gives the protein CASTLGGVEETQYF.

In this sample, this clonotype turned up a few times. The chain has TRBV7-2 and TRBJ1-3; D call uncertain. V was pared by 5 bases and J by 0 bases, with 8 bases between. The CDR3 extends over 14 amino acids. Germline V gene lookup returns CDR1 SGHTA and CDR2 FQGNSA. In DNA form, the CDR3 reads TGTGCCAGCAGCCCAAAAAACTCTGGAAACACCATATATTTT. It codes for CASSPKNSGNTIYF.

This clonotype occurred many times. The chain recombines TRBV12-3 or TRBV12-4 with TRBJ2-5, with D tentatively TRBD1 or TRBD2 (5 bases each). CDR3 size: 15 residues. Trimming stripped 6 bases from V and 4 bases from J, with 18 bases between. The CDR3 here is CASSPSGTVGETQYF. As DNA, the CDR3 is TGTGCCAGCAGCCCCTCCGGGACGGTTGGAGAGACCCAGTACTTC.

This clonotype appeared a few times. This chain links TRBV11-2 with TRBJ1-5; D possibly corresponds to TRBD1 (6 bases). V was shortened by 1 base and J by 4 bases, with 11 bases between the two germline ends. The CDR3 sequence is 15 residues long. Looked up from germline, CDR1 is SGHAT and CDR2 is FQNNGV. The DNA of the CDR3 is TGTGCCAGCAGCTTAGGTATACAGGGAAATCAGCCCCAGCATTTT. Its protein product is CASSLGIQGNQPQHF.

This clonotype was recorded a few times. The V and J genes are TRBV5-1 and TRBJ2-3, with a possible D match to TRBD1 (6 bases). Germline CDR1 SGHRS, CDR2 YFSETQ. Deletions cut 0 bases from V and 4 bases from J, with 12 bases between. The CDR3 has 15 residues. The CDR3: CASSLEQGIADTQYF. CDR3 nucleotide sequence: TGCGCCAGCAGCTTGGAGCAGGGGATCGCAGATACGCAGTATTTT.

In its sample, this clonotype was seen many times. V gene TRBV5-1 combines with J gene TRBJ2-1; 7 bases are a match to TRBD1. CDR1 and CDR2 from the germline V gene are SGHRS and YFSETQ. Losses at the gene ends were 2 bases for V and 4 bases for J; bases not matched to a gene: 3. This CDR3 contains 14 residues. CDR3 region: CASSLGTEYNEQFF. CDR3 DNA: TGCGCCAGCAGCTTAGGGACAGAATACAATGAGCAGTTCTTC.

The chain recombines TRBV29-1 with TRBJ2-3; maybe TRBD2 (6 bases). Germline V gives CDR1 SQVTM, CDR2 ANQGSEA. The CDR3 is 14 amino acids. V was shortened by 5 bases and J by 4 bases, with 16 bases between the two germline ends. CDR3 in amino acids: CSVTDGRRADTQYF. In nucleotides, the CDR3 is TGCAGCGTTACCGACGGTAGGAGGGCAGATACGCAGTATTTT.

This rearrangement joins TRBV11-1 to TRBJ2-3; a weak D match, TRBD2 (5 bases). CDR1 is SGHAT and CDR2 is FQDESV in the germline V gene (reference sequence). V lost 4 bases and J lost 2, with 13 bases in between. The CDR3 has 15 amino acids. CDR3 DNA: TGTGCCAGCAGCTCATTTGGACTCTCCACAGATACGCAGTATTTT. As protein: CASSSFGLSTDTQYF.

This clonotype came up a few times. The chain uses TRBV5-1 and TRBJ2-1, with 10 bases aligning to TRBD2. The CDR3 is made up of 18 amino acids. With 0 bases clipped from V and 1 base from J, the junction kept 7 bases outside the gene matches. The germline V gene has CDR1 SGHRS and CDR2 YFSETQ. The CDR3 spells CASSLELAGLPSYNEQFF. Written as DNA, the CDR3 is TGCGCCAGCAGCTTGGAACTAGCGGGGCTGCCGTCCTACAATGAGCAGTTCTTC. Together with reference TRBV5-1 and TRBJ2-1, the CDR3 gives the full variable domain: KAGVTQTPRYLIKTRGQQVTLSCSPISGHRSVSWYQQTPGQGLQFLFEYFSETQRNKGNFPGRFSGRQFSNSRSEMNVSTLELGDSALYLCASSLELAGLPSYNEQFFGPGTRLTVL.

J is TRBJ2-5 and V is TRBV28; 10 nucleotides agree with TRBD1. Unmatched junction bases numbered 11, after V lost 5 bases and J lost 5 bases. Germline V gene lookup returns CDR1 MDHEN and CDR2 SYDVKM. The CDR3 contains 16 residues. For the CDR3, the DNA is TGTGCCAGCAGTACCCCCGGACAGGGGGAAGGTGAGACCCAGTACTTC. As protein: CASSTPGQGEGETQYF.

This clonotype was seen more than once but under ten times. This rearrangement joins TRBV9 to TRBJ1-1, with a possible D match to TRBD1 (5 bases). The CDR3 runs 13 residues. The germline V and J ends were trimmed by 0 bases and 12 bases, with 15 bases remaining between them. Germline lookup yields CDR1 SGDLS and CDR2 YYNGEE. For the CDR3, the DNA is TGTGCCAGCAGCGTAGTCGATAGGGGATGGACTTTCTTT. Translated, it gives CASSVVDRGWTFF. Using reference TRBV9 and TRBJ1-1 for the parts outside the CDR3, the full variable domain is DSGVTQTPKHLITATGQRVTLRCSPRSGDLSVYWYQQSLDQGLQFLIQYYNGEERAKGNILERFSAQQFPDLHSELNLSSLELGDSALYFCASSVVDRGWTFFGQGTRLTVV.

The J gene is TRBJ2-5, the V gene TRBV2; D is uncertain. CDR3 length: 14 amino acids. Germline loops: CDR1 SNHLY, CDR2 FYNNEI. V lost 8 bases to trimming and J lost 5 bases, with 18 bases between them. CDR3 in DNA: TGTGCCAGCCGAACGGGCCGCCTATGGGAGACCCAGTACTTC. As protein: CASRTGRLWETQYF. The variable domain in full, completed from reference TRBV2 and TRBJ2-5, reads EPEVTQTPSHQVTQMGQEVILRCVPISNHLYFYWYRQILGQKVEFLVSFYNNEISEKSEIFDDQFSVERPDGSNFTLKIRSTKLEDSAMYFCASRTGRLWETQYFGPGTRLLVL.

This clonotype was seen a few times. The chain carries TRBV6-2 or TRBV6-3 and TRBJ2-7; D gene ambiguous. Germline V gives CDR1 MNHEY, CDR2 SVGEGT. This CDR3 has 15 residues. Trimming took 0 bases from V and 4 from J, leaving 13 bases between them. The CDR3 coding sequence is TGTGCCAGCAGTTACTCCTACTCGGACCTTTACGAGCAGTACTTC. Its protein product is CASSYSYSDLYEQYF.

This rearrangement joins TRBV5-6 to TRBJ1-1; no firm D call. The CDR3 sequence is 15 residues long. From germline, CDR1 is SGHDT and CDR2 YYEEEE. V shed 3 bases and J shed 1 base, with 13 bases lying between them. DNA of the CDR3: TGTGCCAGCAGCTCGTCAGCAGGCGGGAACACTGAAGCTTTCTTT. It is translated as CASSSSAGGNTEAFF.

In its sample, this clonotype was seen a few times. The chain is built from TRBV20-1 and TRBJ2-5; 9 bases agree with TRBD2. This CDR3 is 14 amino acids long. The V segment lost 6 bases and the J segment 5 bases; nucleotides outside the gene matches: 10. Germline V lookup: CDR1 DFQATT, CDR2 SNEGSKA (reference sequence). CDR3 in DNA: TGCAGTGCCGCACCTAGCGGGGTGGGGGAGACCCAGTACTTC. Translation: CSAAPSGVGETQYF.

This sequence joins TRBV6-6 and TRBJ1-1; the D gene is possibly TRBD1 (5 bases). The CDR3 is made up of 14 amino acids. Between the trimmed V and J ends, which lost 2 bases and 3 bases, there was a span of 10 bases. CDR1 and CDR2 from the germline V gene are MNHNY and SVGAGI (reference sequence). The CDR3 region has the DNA TGTGCCAGCAGTTACATCCGGGACCACACTGAAGCTTTCTTT. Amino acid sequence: CASSYIRDHTEAFF.